The 30 T cell receptor beta chains below were found in one sample sequenced in a study of blood T cell repertoires in COVID-19. The assay was immunoSEQ multiplex PCR, and TCRdb's table has in-frame clones only and misses some. The table shows about 180,000 clones, with approximately 86% occurring only once. Sample: PBMCs or T cells enriched from blood (not recorded which). Every receptor here comes from a man aged 60 to 69 who had recovered from COVID-19.

The sample holds one count of this clone. The rearrangement links TRBV10-1 to TRBJ1-6; the D gene is possibly TRBD1 (6 bases). V shed 3 bases and J shed 8 bases, with 14 bases lying between them. The CDR3 sequence is 15 residues long. Germline CDR1 and CDR2: WNHNN and SYGVQD (reference sequence). Here the CDR3 DNA reads TGCGCCAGCAGTGACAACAGGGCAGTAGATTCACCCCTCCACTTT. Translated, it gives CASSDNRAVDSPLHF.

This clone turned up a few times. V and J are TRBV18 and TRBJ2-5, with D possibly matching TRBD1 (6 bases). With 4 bases removed from V and 3 bases from J, the gap between germline ends came to 12 bases. Per germline, CDR1 KGHSH and CDR2 LQKENI. The CDR3 is 14 residues long. The CDR3 spells CASSLRGVEETQYF. The CDR3 DNA sequence: TGTGCCAGCTCACTCAGGGGTGTCGAAGAGACCCAGTACTTC.

This chain joins TRBV6-5 and TRBJ2-4; TRBD2 might be the D (6 bases). Trimming took off 5 bases at V and 15 bases at J, with 17 bases between the two ends. The CDR3 runs to 12 residues. The germline V gene has CDR1 MNHEY and CDR2 SVGAGI. CDR3 sequence: CASSQGGAPPYF. CDR3 DNA sequence: TGTGCCAGCAGTCAGGGCGGGGCCCCTCCGTACTTC.

The chain couples TRBV5-1 to TRBJ2-3; tentatively, D is TRBD2 (7 bases). This CDR3 is built from 19 residues. CDR1 is SGHRS, CDR2 YFSETQ, per germline. Trimming stripped 4 bases from V and 4 bases from J, with 28 bases between. CDR3 protein: CASSPFGGRSGRGADTQYF. The CDR3 coding sequence is TGCGCCAGCAGCCCCTTCGGGGGGCGAAGCGGTCGAGGAGCAGATACGCAGTATTTT.

The chain uses TRBV5-5 and TRBJ1-1, with 9 bases lining up with TRBD1. The length of the CDR3 is 18 residues. Germline V lookup: CDR1 SGHKS, CDR2 YYEKEE (reference sequence). The V gene end was trimmed by 3 bases and the J gene end by 0 bases; junction bases not matched to a gene: 12. Written as DNA, the CDR3 is TGTGCCAGCAGCTCGACATTCCGGGACAGGGTAGTGAACACTGAAGCTTTCTTT. Translated: CASSSTFRDRVVNTEAFF. The complete variable domain, with remaining parts taken from reference TRBV5-5 and TRBJ1-1, reads DAGVTQSPTHLIKTRGQQVTLRCSPISGHKSVSWYQQVLGQGPQFIFQYYEKEERGRGNFPDRFSARQFPNYSSELNVNALLLGDSALYLCASSSTFRDRVVNTEAFFGQGTRLTVV.

The chain couples TRBV5-1 to TRBJ1-3; 9 nucleotides align to TRBD1. The CDR3 loop spans 17 amino acids. Germline CDR1 and CDR2: SGHRS and YFSETQ. V lost 4 bases and J lost 3; bases outside the gene matches: 11. The CDR3 reads CASSRAAQGADGNTIYF. The CDR3 coding sequence is TGCGCCAGCAGCAGGGCAGCACAGGGGGCGGATGGAAACACCATATATTTT.

The chain combines TRBV28 with TRBJ2-2; the match to TRBD1 covers 9 bases. The CDR3 runs to 17 residues. Germline assignment: CDR1 MDHEN and CDR2 SYDVKM. With 6 bases clipped from V and 3 bases from J, the junction kept 11 bases outside the gene matches. The CDR3 loop is CASRPPPGQGYTGELFF. CDR3 nucleotide sequence: TGTGCCAGCAGACCCCCCCCGGGACAGGGTTACACCGGGGAGCTGTTTTTT.

CDR3 region: CASSFGQGDYEQYF. CDR3 bases: TGTGCCAGTAGTTTCGGACAGGGAGATTACGAGCAGTACTTC. The chain has TRBV19 and TRBJ2-7; 8 positions agree with TRBD1. The ends lost 5 bases at V and 4 bases at J; junction bases unmatched: 7. CDR3 length equals 14 residues. Per the germline V gene, CDR1 is LNHDA and CDR2 is SQIVND (reference sequence).

The V call is TRBV28, the J call TRBJ1-2, with a tentative D call TRBD1 (5 bases). This CDR3 is 15 amino acids long. Per the germline V gene, CDR1 is MDHEN and CDR2 is SYDVKM. V was clipped by 2 bases and J by 2 bases, with 12 bases between them. The CDR3 nucleotides are TGTGCCAGCAGTTTAGCCCCGGGGGGAAACTATGGCTACACCTTC. Translating gives CASSLAPGGNYGYTF.

The chain recombines TRBV7-9 with TRBJ2-1; weak D call: TRBD2 (5 bases). Trimming stripped 3 bases from V and 4 bases from J, with 13 bases between. The length of the CDR3 is 15 residues. Per germline, CDR1 SEHNR and CDR2 FQNEAQ (reference sequence). CDR3 bases: TGTGCCAGCAGCTTCGGACGGACTCTATACAATGAGCAGTTCTTC. Its translation: CASSFGRTLYNEQFF.

The J gene is TRBJ2-1, the V gene TRBV24-1, with a tentative D call TRBD1 (6 bases). The CDR3 consists of 17 residues. Trimming removed 2 bases from V and 3 bases from J, with 16 bases in between. Looked up from germline, CDR1 is KGHDR and CDR2 is SFDVKD. CDR3 amino acids: CATSDWRQVVGYNEQFF. The CDR3 region has the DNA TGTGCCACCAGTGATTGGAGACAGGTAGTGGGCTACAATGAGCAGTTCTTC.

The gene calls are TRBV29-1 and TRBJ1-4; 10 positions agree with TRBD1. The CDR3 is 15 amino acids. Per germline, CDR1 SQVTM and CDR2 ANQGSEA. The V and J ends lost 4 bases and 6 bases, in that order; junction bases with no gene match: 8. CDR3 nucleotide sequence: TGCAGCGTTGGTGTGTTTGGGACAGGGGATGAAAAACTGTTTTTT. It codes for CSVGVFGTGDEKLFF.

The chain employs TRBV4-1 and TRBJ1-1; D is unclear. V was pared by 0 bases and J by 5 bases, with 13 bases between. The CDR3 extends over 15 amino acids. Germline loops: CDR1 MGHRA, CDR2 YSYEKL. CDR3 amino acids: CASSQDGHVGTEAFF. The DNA of the CDR3 is TGCGCCAGCAGCCAAGATGGGCACGTTGGGACTGAAGCTTTCTTT.

V usage is TRBV5-1 and J usage is TRBJ2-1; possible D gene TRBD1, 6 bases. Germline V gene data show CDR1 as SGHRS and CDR2 as YFSETQ. Deletions cut 2 bases from V and 3 bases from J, with 12 bases between. The CDR3 sequence is 15 residues long. CDR3 region: CASSFTGNDYNEQFF. In DNA form, the CDR3 reads TGCGCCAGCAGCTTTACAGGGAATGACTACAATGAGCAGTTCTTC. The whole variable domain, filled in from reference TRBV5-1 and TRBJ2-1, reads KAGVTQTPRYLIKTRGQQVTLSCSPISGHRSVSWYQQTPGQGLQFLFEYFSETQRNKGNFPGRFSGRQFSNSRSEMNVSTLELGDSALYLCASSFTGNDYNEQFFGPGTRLTVL.

V and J are TRBV4-2 and TRBJ2-7, with D uncertain. CDR3 length: 14 amino acids. Trimming removed 0 bases at V and 1 base at J, with 7 bases between. Germline CDR1 is LGHNA and CDR2 is YNFKEQ. The CDR3 is CASSQDRTSYEQYF. The DNA of the CDR3 is TGTGCCAGCAGCCAAGATCGTACTTCCTACGAGCAGTACTTC.

V usage is TRBV5-1 and J usage is TRBJ1-5; 8 bases match TRBD1. This CDR3 is 14 amino acids long. CDR1 and CDR2 from the germline V gene are SGHRS and YFSETQ. The junction had 7 bases not matched to a gene; V was cut back by 4 bases and J by 7 bases. CDR3 nucleotide sequence: TGCGCCAGCAGCCAGGGACAGGCAGGACAGCCCCAGCATTTT. Protein product: CASSQGQAGQPQHF.

V and J are TRBV10-3 and TRBJ1-2; D is uncertain. Germline V lookup: CDR1 ENHRY, CDR2 SYGVKD. V was clipped by 0 bases and J by 0 bases, with 5 bases between them. The CDR3 has 14 amino acids. The CDR3 DNA reads TGTGCCATCAGTGAGTCGGACTCTAACTATGGCTACACCTTC. Its protein product is CAISESDSNYGYTF.

The V and J genes are TRBV5-1 and TRBJ2-4; 7 nucleotides line up with TRBD1. The V segment lost 6 bases and the J segment 4 bases; nucleotides outside the gene matches: 7. Germline CDR1 and CDR2: SGHRS and YFSETQ. This CDR3 comprises 14 residues. CDR3 sequence: CASNPGTAKNIQYF. CDR3 sequence (DNA): TGCGCCAGCAACCCTGGGACAGCTAAAAACATTCAGTACTTC.

The chain couples TRBV14 to TRBJ2-3; TRBD2 agrees at 13 bases. Germline V gene data show CDR1 as SGHDN and CDR2 as FVKESK. With V trimmed by 0 bases and J by 5 bases, 14 bases remained unmatched. This CDR3 spans 20 amino acids. CDR3 residues: CASSQDGLAGDTTWVDTQYF. In DNA form, the CDR3 reads TGTGCCAGCAGCCAAGACGGACTAGCGGGAGACACTACTTGGGTAGATACGCAGTATTTT.

The rearrangement uses TRBV14 and TRBJ2-1; 7 bases fit TRBD1. CDR1 is SGHDN, CDR2 FVKESK, per germline. V dropped 4 bases and J dropped 2; count of bases not matched to a gene: 8. This CDR3 has 16 residues. This CDR3 is CASSLPGTEAYNEQFF. The CDR3 DNA is TGTGCCAGCAGCCTACCCGGGACAGAGGCCTACAATGAGCAGTTCTTC.

This clone is a singleton in its sample. Different DNA sequences within this sample yield the same CDR3. The chain uses TRBV5-1 and TRBJ2-3; 11 bases match TRBD2. The CDR3 covers 15 residues. V lost 0 bases and J lost 3; bases outside the gene matches: 0. The germline gives CDR1 SGHRS, CDR2 YFSETQ. CDR3 in amino acids: CASSLVAGGTDTQYF. CDR3 bases: TGCGCCAGCAGCTTGGTAGCGGGGGGGACAGATACGCAGTATTTT. Supplemented by reference TRBV5-1 and TRBJ2-3, the full variable domain reads KAGVTQTPRYLIKTRGQQVTLSCSPISGHRSVSWYQQTPGQGLQFLFEYFSETQRNKGNFPGRFSGRQFSNSRSEMNVSTLELGDSALYLCASSLVAGGTDTQYFGPGTRLTVL.

The chain couples TRBV5-4 to TRBJ1-1; D is unresolved. CDR1 and CDR2 (germline): SGHNT, YYREEE (reference sequence). The CDR3 sequence is 12 residues long. V was trimmed by 3 bases and J by 5 bases, leaving 8 bases between them. The CDR3 loop is CASSSSGTEAFF. The DNA for the CDR3 is TGTGCCAGCAGCTCGTCGGGAACTGAAGCTTTCTTT.

The rearrangement joins TRBV3-1 (or the pseudogene TRBV3-2) to TRBJ2-2; possibly TRBD2 for D (5 bases). V lost 4 bases, J lost 5 bases, and 11 bases lay in between. From germline, CDR1 is LGHDT and CDR2 YNNKEL (reference sequence). The CDR3 runs 14 residues. The CDR3 DNA is TGTGCCAGCAGCCCCGGACGCGGGACCGGGGAGCTGTTTTTT. This encodes CASSPGRGTGELFF.

The chain couples TRBV27 to TRBJ1-5; D is undetermined. Trimming stripped 3 bases from V and 3 bases from J, with 9 bases between. CDR1 is MNHEY and CDR2 is SMNVEV in the germline V gene (reference sequence). This CDR3 comprises 14 residues. DNA for the CDR3: TGTGCCAGCAGTTTTTCAGGAAACAATCAGCCCCAGCATTTT. Translating gives CASSFSGNNQPQHF.

This clone came up many times. The genes are TRBV2 and TRBJ2-7, with 8 bases that match TRBD2. The CDR3 has 14 amino acids. Germline-derived CDR1 and CDR2 are SNHLY and FYNNEI. Trimming cost V 6 bases and J 3 bases; bases outside gene matches: 7. The CDR3 region is CASSVLSGSYEQYF. CDR3 DNA sequence: TGTGCCAGCAGCGTTTTAAGCGGGAGCTACGAGCAGTACTTC.

The rearrangement links TRBV5-5 to TRBJ1-5; TRBD1 aligns across 7 bases. Trimming removed 3 bases from V and 0 bases from J; junction bases left unmatched: 3. Germline V CDR1 and CDR2: SGHKS, YYEKEE (reference sequence). The CDR3 runs 15 residues. CDR3 region: CASSWGQTSNQPQHF. In DNA form, the CDR3 reads TGTGCCAGCAGCTGGGGACAGACTAGCAATCAGCCCCAGCATTTT.

The V gene is TRBV28, the J gene TRBJ1-2; 7 nucleotides agree with TRBD1. The CDR3 contains 14 residues. Germline V gene data show CDR1 as MDHEN and CDR2 as SYDVKM. The junction had 11 bases not matched to a gene; V was cut back by 5 bases and J by 8 bases. This CDR3 is CASSLPWRGRGYTF. The CDR3 bases are TGTGCCAGCAGTCTGCCGTGGAGGGGGCGAGGCTACACCTTC.

This clone was observed a few times. This rearrangement joins TRBV6-4 to TRBJ2-6; a weak D match, TRBD1 (6 bases). V shed 2 bases and J shed 1 base, with 12 bases lying between them. The CDR3 has 17 amino acids. Germline loops: CDR1 MRHNA, CDR2 SNTAGT. The CDR3 nucleotides are TGTGCCAGCAGTGACCGCGCCAGGGGTTCTGGGGCCAACGTCCTGACTTTC. It translates to CASSDRARGSGANVLTF.

The V call is TRBV19, the J call TRBJ1-2; D might be TRBD1 (5 bases). Germline V gene data show CDR1 as LNHDA and CDR2 as SQIVND (reference sequence). The CDR3 is 15 amino acids. Trimming left V 5 bases short and J 4 bases short, with 17 bases between. The CDR3 nucleotides are TGTGCCAGTAGTCCCCCCCGGGGGAGTAGCTATGGCTACACCTTC. Translated, it gives CASSPPRGSSYGYTF. The variable domain in full, completed from reference TRBV19 and TRBJ1-2, reads DGGITQSPKYLFRKEGQNVTLSCEQNLNHDAMYWYRQDPGQGLRLIYYSQIVNDFQKGDIAEGYSVSREKKESFPLTVTSAQKNPTAFYLCASSPPRGSSYGYTFGSGTRLTVV.

The V call is TRBV28, the J call TRBJ2-1; possibly TRBD2 for D (7 bases). Trimming removed 5 bases from V and 4 bases from J, with 18 bases in between. The CDR3 is made up of 16 amino acids. In germline, CDR1 is MDHEN, CDR2 SYDVKM. The CDR3 loop reads CASSGRGRGFYNEQFF. The CDR3 DNA sequence: TGTGCCAGCAGTGGTCGGGGGAGGGGGTTTTACAATGAGCAGTTCTTC.